This is a list of T cell receptor beta chains from one sample in a study of graft-versus-host responses after intestinal transplantation. The assay was immunoSEQ multiplex PCR, and TCRdb's table has in-frame clones only and misses some. This sample has 10,000 or so clones, with roughly 27% found just once. The sequenced sample was alloreactive CD4+ T cells from a mixed lymphocyte reaction culture, obtained before intestinal transplant. The receptors here all came from a human patient who received an intestinal transplant. Both conserved end residues are part of each CDR3. The order of the fields is D gene, clone size, V gene, J gene, CDR3 DNA, CDR3 protein. The D gene is left open where the match is weak. Clone sizes are given selectively: once, few, many, or a class where the clone is expanded.

d_gene: TRBD2
abundance: .
v_gene: TRBV6-1
j_gene: TRBJ2-1
CDR3nt: TGTGCCAGCAGTGAGGAGGGTAGCGGGAGAGCGCTCTACAATGAGCAGTTCTTC
CDR3aa: CASSEEGSGRALYNEQFF

d_gene: .
abundance: .
v_gene: TRBV6-9
j_gene: TRBJ2-7
CDR3nt: TGTGCCAGCAGCTTTTACGCGGGCTCCTACGAGCAGTACTTC
CDR3aa: CASSFYAGSYEQYF

d_gene: .
abundance: .
v_gene: TRBV9
j_gene: TRBJ2-7
CDR3nt: TGTGCCAGCAGCGTAGCGGGGTCCCGTGGCCCGGGTGAGCAGTACTTC
CDR3aa: CASSVAGSRGPGEQYF

d_gene: .
abundance: medium-sized
v_gene: TRBV7-9
j_gene: TRBJ1-1
CDR3nt: TGTGCCAGCAGCTTAGCGCTTTTCCCCACCGAAGCTTTCTTT
CDR3aa: CASSLALFPTEAFF

d_gene: .
abundance: few
v_gene: TRBV30
j_gene: TRBJ2-3
CDR3nt: TGTGCCTGGCTGGGGACCACAGATACGCAGTATTTT
CDR3aa: CAWLGTTDTQYF

d_gene: TRBD2
abundance: few
v_gene: TRBV5-4
j_gene: TRBJ2-7
CDR3nt: TGTGCCAGCACAGAGGCCTGGCGGGAGGGCTCCTACGAGCAGTACTTC
CDR3aa: CASTEAWREGSYEQYF

d_gene: .
abundance: few
v_gene: TRBV6-9
j_gene: TRBJ2-1
CDR3nt: TGTGCCAGCAGCGTAGGGACAGGTAGGGGGGGTGAGCAGTTCTTC
CDR3aa: CASSVGTGRGGEQFF

d_gene: .
abundance: few
v_gene: TRBV7-6
j_gene: TRBJ2-1
CDR3nt: TGTGCCAGCAGCAACGTCCCTTCCTACAATGAGCAGTTCTTC
CDR3aa: CASSNVPSYNEQFF

d_gene: .
abundance: medium-sized
v_gene: TRBV12-5
j_gene: TRBJ2-5
CDR3nt: TGTGCTAGTGGCCACGATGGGTGGGGCCAAGAGACCCAGTACTTC
CDR3aa: CASGHDGWGQETQYF

d_gene: TRBD1
abundance: .
v_gene: TRBV11-2
j_gene: TRBJ2-7
CDR3nt: TGTGCCAGCAGTTTATCGGCCGGACAGGGCTACGAGCAGTACTTC
CDR3aa: CASSLSAGQGYEQYF

d_gene: .
abundance: few
v_gene: TRBV27
j_gene: TRBJ1-5
CDR3nt: TGTGCCAGCAGTTTATCGAACGAGTATCAGCCCCAGCATTTT
CDR3aa: CASSLSNEYQPQHF

d_gene: TRBD1
abundance: .
v_gene: TRBV4-2
j_gene: TRBJ2-5
CDR3nt: TGTGCCAGCAGCCTTAATTACAGGGGCGGAGAGACCCAGTACTTC
CDR3aa: CASSLNYRGGETQYF

d_gene: .
abundance: .
v_gene: TRBV6-6
j_gene: TRBJ2-7
CDR3nt: TGTGCCAGCTGGGGCGGGACCGAGCAGTACTTC
CDR3aa: CASWGGTEQYF

d_gene: .
abundance: .
v_gene: TRBV28
j_gene: TRBJ1-5
CDR3nt: TGTGCCAGCAGTTTTCCGGGATCGGGGCCCCAGCATTTT
CDR3aa: CASSFPGSGPQHF

d_gene: .
abundance: .
v_gene: TRBV6-6
j_gene: TRBJ2-2
CDR3nt: TGTGCCAGCAGTTACGCGGAGGGGAACACCGGGGAGCTGTTTTTT
CDR3aa: CASSYAEGNTGELFF

d_gene: TRBD2
abundance: .
v_gene: TRBV27
j_gene: TRBJ2-1
CDR3nt: TGTGCCAGCAGTTCCGGACTAGCGCCTTACAATGAGCAGTTCTTC
CDR3aa: CASSSGLAPYNEQFF

d_gene: .
abundance: .
v_gene: TRBV7-9
j_gene: TRBJ2-1
CDR3nt: TGTGCCAGCAGCTTCCATAATCCGGCCATAGCTACGGGGGAGCAGTTCTTC
CDR3aa: CASSFHNPAIATGEQFF

d_gene: .
abundance: .
v_gene: TRBV19
j_gene: TRBJ1-2
CDR3nt: TGTGCCAGTAGTTGGGGAGAGGACTATGGCTACACCTTC
CDR3aa: CASSWGEDYGYTF

d_gene: .
abundance: .
v_gene: TRBV27
j_gene: TRBJ2-7
CDR3nt: TGTGCCAGCAGTTGGTCGGGTGCCTACACCTACGAGCAGTACTTC
CDR3aa: CASSWSGAYTYEQYF

d_gene: .
abundance: .
v_gene: TRBV28
j_gene: TRBJ2-7
CDR3nt: TGTGCCAGCAGTTTCAGGTGGGTCGTGGACCCTTACGAGCAGTACTTC
CDR3aa: CASSFRWVVDPYEQYF

d_gene: TRBD2
abundance: .
v_gene: TRBV4-2
j_gene: TRBJ2-2
CDR3nt: TGTGCCAGCAGCCCTAGCGGGAGGACCACCGGGGAGCTGTTTTTT
CDR3aa: CASSPSGRTTGELFF

d_gene: .
abundance: .
v_gene: TRBV6-9
j_gene: TRBJ2-2
CDR3nt: TGTGCCAGCAGTTACTCGCTCGGGCCCGGGGAGCTGTTTTTT
CDR3aa: CASSYSLGPGELFF

d_gene: TRBD1
abundance: .
v_gene: TRBV4-1
j_gene: TRBJ1-1
CDR3nt: TGCGCCAGCAGCCTGGACAGGGCCGCTGAAGCTTTCTTT
CDR3aa: CASSLDRAAEAFF

d_gene: .
abundance: few
v_gene: TRBV7-9
j_gene: TRBJ2-4
CDR3nt: TGTGCCAGCAGCTTTATTGGGGCCGCCCGGTACTTC
CDR3aa: CASSFIGAARYF

d_gene: TRBD2
abundance: .
v_gene: TRBV5-6
j_gene: TRBJ2-1
CDR3nt: TGTGCCAGCAGCTTGCGCGGGAGTGATGAGCAGTTCTTC
CDR3aa: CASSLRGSDEQFF

d_gene: .
abundance: .
v_gene: TRBV27
j_gene: TRBJ1-5
CDR3nt: TGTGCCAGCAGTTTTGGGGGGGGACCCAATCAGCCCCAGCATTTT
CDR3aa: CASSFGGGPNQPQHF

d_gene: .
abundance: .
v_gene: TRBV28
j_gene: TRBJ1-2
CDR3nt: TGTGCCAGCAGTTTCGGGTTGGGGCACCCCAACTATGGCTACACCTTC
CDR3aa: CASSFGLGHPNYGYTF

d_gene: .
abundance: few
v_gene: TRBV27
j_gene: TRBJ1-2
CDR3nt: TGTGCCAGCAGTTTCGCAGGGAACTATGGCTACACCTTC
CDR3aa: CASSFAGNYGYTF

d_gene: .
abundance: .
v_gene: TRBV4-3
j_gene: TRBJ1-2
CDR3nt: TGCGCCAGCAGCAATGATGGAGGACGTCGAAAGATCTATGGCTACACCTTC
CDR3aa: CASSNDGGRRKIYGYTF

d_gene: .
abundance: .
v_gene: TRBV28
j_gene: TRBJ2-1
CDR3nt: TGTGCCAGCAGTTCACCACGAGAAGGACTAAATGAGCAGTTCTTC
CDR3aa: CASSSPREGLNEQFF

d_gene: .
abundance: .
v_gene: TRBV4-1
j_gene: TRBJ1-1
CDR3nt: TGCGCCAGCAGCCAGATGGGCAGAGGCAACACTGAAGCTTTCTTT
CDR3aa: CASSQMGRGNTEAFF

d_gene: TRBD2
abundance: few
v_gene: TRBV6-5
j_gene: TRBJ2-7
CDR3nt: TGTGCCAGCATCACGCAGCGGGATACTCCCTACGAGCAGTACTTC
CDR3aa: CASITQRDTPYEQYF

d_gene: .
abundance: few
v_gene: TRBV2
j_gene: TRBJ2-2
CDR3nt: TGTGCCAGCAGTGAGTGGGCGGGGGAGCTGTTTTTT
CDR3aa: CASSEWAGELFF

d_gene: .
abundance: .
v_gene: TRBV7-9
j_gene: TRBJ2-2
CDR3nt: TGTGCCAGCAGCTTAGAGGGAGGTAACACCGGGGAGCTGTTTTTT
CDR3aa: CASSLEGGNTGELFF

d_gene: .
abundance: once
v_gene: TRBV29-1
j_gene: TRBJ1-1
CDR3nt: TGCAGCGTTACAAAGACAGAACTGAACACTGAAGCTTTCTTT
CDR3aa: CSVTKTELNTEAFF

d_gene: TRBD2
abundance: .
v_gene: TRBV28
j_gene: TRBJ2-7
CDR3nt: TGTGCCAGCAGTTTAAGGGCGGGAGCCATTCTCCTGAGCTCCTACGAGCAGTACTTC
CDR3aa: CASSLRAGAILLSSYEQYF

d_gene: .
abundance: few
v_gene: TRBV6-5
j_gene: TRBJ1-2
CDR3nt: TGTGCCAGCAGTACCTCAGGGTCCTCTGGCTACACCTTC
CDR3aa: CASSTSGSSGYTF

d_gene: .
abundance: few
v_gene: TRBV6-1
j_gene: TRBJ2-2
CDR3nt: TGTGCCAGCAGTGTTTTCGTGGTATCGTCTTCCGGGGAGCTGTTTTTT
CDR3aa: CASSVFVVSSSGELFF

d_gene: .
abundance: .
v_gene: TRBV6-5
j_gene: TRBJ1-1
CDR3nt: TGTGCCAGCAGTTACTCGAGTAGGGTTGAAGCTTTCTTT
CDR3aa: CASSYSSRVEAFF

d_gene: TRBD2
abundance: .
v_gene: TRBV13
j_gene: TRBJ2-7
CDR3nt: TGTGCCAGCAGTGAAGCGCTTCCGGGGGGAAGCTTCTACGAGCAGTACTTC
CDR3aa: CASSEALPGGSFYEQYF

d_gene: .
abundance: .
v_gene: TRBV25-1
j_gene: TRBJ2-1
CDR3nt: TGTGCCAGCGGCCAACCAACTAGCATCAATGAGCAGTTCTTC
CDR3aa: CASGQPTSINEQFF

d_gene: .
abundance: .
v_gene: TRBV30
j_gene: TRBJ2-7
CDR3nt: TGTGCCTGGTCTCGCCCCTACGAGCAGTACTTC
CDR3aa: CAWSRPYEQYF

d_gene: TRBD1
abundance: few
v_gene: TRBV4-1
j_gene: TRBJ1-1
CDR3nt: TGTGCCAGCAGCCAAACCGGACAGGCGAACACTGAAGCTTTCTTT
CDR3aa: CASSQTGQANTEAFF

d_gene: .
abundance: .
v_gene: TRBV27
j_gene: TRBJ2-7
CDR3nt: TGTGCCAGCAGCTTCGGCACGGGCTACGAGCAGTACTTC
CDR3aa: CASSFGTGYEQYF

d_gene: TRBD2
abundance: medium-sized
v_gene: TRBV28
j_gene: TRBJ2-2
CDR3nt: TGTGCCAGCAGTAGGACTAGCGGGATTTCCGGGGAGCTGTTTTTT
CDR3aa: CASSRTSGISGELFF

d_gene: .
abundance: .
v_gene: TRBV5-1
j_gene: TRBJ1-5
CDR3nt: TGCGCCAGCAGCTTGCTGAGCAATCAGCCCCAGCATTTT
CDR3aa: CASSLLSNQPQHF

d_gene: .
abundance: .
v_gene: TRBV7-8
j_gene: TRBJ2-5
CDR3nt: TGTGCCAGCACCCCTTTTAGGGGACAATCACAAGAGACCCAGTACTTC
CDR3aa: CASTPFRGQSQETQYF

d_gene: .
abundance: .
v_gene: TRBV6-6
j_gene: TRBJ2-7
CDR3nt: TGTGCCAGCAGGACAAACCTCTACGAGCAGTACTTC
CDR3aa: CASRTNLYEQYF

d_gene: TRBD1
abundance: few
v_gene: TRBV6-6
j_gene: TRBJ2-7
CDR3nt: TGTGCCAGCAGTTACACGGACAGGGGCAGCGAGCAGTACTTC
CDR3aa: CASSYTDRGSEQYF

d_gene: .
abundance: medium-sized
v_gene: TRBV7-9
j_gene: TRBJ2-1
CDR3nt: TGTGCCAGCAGCCGGGACTCCTACAATGAGCAGTTCTTC
CDR3aa: CASSRDSYNEQFF

d_gene: .
abundance: few
v_gene: TRBV28
j_gene: TRBJ1-1
CDR3nt: TGTGCCAGCAGTTCACTTTGGGGGAACACTGAAGCTTTCTTT
CDR3aa: CASSSLWGNTEAFF